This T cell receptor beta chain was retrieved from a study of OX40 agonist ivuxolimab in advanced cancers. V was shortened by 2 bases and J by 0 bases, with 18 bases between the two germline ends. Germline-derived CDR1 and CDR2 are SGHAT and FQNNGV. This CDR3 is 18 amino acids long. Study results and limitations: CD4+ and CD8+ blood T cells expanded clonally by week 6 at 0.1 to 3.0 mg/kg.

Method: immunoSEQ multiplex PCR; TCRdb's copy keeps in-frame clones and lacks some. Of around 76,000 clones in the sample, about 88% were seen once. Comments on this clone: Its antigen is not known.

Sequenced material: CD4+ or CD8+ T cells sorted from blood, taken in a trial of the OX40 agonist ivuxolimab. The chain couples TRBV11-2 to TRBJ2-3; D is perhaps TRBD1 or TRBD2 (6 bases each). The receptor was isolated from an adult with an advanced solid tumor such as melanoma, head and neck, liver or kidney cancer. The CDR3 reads CASSLFRGPRQSTDTQYF. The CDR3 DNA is TGTGCCAGCAGCTTATTCCGGGGGCCAAGACAAAGCACAGATACGCAGTATTTT.